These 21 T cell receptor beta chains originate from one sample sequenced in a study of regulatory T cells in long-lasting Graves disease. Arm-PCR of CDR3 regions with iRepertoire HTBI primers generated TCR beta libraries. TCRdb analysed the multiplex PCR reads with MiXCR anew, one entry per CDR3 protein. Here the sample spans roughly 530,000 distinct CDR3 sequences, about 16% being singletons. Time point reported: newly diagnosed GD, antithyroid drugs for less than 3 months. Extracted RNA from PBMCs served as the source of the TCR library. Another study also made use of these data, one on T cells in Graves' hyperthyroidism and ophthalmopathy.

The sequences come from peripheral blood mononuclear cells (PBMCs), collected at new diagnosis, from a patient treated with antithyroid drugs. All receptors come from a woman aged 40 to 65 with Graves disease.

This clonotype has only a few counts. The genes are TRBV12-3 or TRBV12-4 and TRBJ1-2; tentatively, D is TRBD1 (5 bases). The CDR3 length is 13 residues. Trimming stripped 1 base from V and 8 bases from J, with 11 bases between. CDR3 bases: TGTGCCAGCAGTTTAGGACAGCGAGGAGGCTACACCTTC. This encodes CASSLGQRGGYTF.

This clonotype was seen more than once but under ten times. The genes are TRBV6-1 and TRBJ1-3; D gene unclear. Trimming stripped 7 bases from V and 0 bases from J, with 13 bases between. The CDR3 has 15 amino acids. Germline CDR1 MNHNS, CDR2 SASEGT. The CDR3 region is CASTPRRSSGNTIYF. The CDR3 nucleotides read TGTGCCAGCACTCCCAGACGGAGCTCTGGAAACACCATATATTTT.

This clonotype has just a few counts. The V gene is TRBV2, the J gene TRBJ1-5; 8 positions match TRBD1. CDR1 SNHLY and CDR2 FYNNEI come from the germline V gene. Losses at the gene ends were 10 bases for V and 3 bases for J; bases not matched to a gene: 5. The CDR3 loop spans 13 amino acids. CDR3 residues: CAMTTGVNQPQHF. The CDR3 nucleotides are TGTGCCATGACGACAGGGGTCAATCAGCCCCAGCATTTT. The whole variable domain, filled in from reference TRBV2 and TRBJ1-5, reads EPEVTQTPSHQVTQMGQEVILRCVPISNHLYFYWYRQILGQKVEFLVSFYNNEISEKSEIFDDQFSVERPDGSNFTLKIRSTKLEDSAMYFCAMTTGVNQPQHFGDGTRLSIL.

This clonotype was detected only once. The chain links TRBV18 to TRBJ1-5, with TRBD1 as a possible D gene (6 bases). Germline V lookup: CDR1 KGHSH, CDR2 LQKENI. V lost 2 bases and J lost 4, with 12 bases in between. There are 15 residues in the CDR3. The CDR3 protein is CASSPGPGVNQPQHF. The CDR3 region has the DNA TGTGCCAGCTCACCAGGGCCAGGGGTTAATCAGCCCCAGCATTTT.

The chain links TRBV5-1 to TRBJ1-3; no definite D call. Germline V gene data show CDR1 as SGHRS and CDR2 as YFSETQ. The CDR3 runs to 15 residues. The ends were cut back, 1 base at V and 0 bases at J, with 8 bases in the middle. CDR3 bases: TGCGCCAGCAGCTTGTCCCTCAGCTCTGGAAACACCATATATTTT. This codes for CASSLSLSSGNTIYF.

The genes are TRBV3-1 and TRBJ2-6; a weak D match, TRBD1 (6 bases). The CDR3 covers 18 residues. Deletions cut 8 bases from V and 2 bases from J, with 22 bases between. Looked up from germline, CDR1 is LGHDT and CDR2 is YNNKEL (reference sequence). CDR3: CASAAHGTLRAGANVLTF. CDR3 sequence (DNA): TGTGCCAGCGCGGCACACGGGACACTACGAGCTGGGGCCAACGTCCTGACTTTC.

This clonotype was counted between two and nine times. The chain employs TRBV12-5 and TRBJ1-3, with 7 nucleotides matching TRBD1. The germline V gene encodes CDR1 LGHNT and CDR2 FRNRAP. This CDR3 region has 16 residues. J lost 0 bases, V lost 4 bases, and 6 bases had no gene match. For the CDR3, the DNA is TGTGCTAGTGGTTCTAGGGACAGTGGCTCTGGAAACACCATATATTTT. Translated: CASGSRDSGSGNTIYF.

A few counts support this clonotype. The CDR3 nucleotides are TGTGCCAGCAGCCCGGGACTAGCGGGGTACACCGGGGAGCTGTTTTTT. Its protein product is CASSPGLAGYTGELFF. V is TRBV7-9 and J is TRBJ2-2; 13 positions match TRBD2. Unmatched junction bases numbered 3, after V lost 5 bases and J lost 3 bases. Germline lookup yields CDR1 SEHNR and CDR2 FQNEAQ (reference sequence). This CDR3 spans 16 amino acids.

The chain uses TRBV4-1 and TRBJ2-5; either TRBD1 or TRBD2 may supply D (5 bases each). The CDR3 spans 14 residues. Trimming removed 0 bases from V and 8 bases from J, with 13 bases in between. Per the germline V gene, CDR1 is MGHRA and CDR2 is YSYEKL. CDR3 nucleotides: TGCGCCAGCAGCCAAGATCGATGGGGGTCAACCCAGTACTTC. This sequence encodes CASSQDRWGSTQYF.

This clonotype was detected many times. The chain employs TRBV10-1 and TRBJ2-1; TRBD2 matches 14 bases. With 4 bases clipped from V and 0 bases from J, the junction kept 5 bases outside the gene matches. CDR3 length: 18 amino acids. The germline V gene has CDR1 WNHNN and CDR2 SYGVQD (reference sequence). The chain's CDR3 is CASSGGLAGASSYNEQFF. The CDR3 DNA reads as TGCGCCAGCAGTGGGGGACTAGCGGGGGCAAGCTCCTACAATGAGCAGTTCTTC.

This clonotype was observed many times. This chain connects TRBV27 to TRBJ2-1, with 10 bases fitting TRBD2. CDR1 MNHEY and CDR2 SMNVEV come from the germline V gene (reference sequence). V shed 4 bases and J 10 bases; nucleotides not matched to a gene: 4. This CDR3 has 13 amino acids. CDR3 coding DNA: TGTGCCAGCAGTTCACTAGCGGGGTTGGAGCAGTTCTTC. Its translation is CASSSLAGLEQFF.

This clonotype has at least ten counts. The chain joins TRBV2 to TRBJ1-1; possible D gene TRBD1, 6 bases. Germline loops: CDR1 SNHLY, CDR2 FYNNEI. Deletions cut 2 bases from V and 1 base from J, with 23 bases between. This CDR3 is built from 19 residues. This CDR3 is CASSETLTPKGGANTEAFF. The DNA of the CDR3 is TGTGCCAGCAGTGAAACCCTAACCCCAAAAGGGGGAGCGAACACTGAAGCTTTCTTT.

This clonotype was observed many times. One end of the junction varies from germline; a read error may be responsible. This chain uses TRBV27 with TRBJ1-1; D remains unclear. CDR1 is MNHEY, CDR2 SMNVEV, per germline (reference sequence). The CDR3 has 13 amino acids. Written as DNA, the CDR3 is TGTGCCAGCAATTTAGTGCGGAACACTGAAGCTTTCTTT. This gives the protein CASNLVRNTEAFF.

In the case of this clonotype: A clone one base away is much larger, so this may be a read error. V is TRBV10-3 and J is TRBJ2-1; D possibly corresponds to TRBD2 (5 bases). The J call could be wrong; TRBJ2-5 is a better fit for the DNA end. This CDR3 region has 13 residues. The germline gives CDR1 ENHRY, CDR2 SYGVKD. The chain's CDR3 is CAIRISVQETQYF. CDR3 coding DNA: TGTGCCATCAGGATTAGCGTACAAGAGACCCAGTACTTC.

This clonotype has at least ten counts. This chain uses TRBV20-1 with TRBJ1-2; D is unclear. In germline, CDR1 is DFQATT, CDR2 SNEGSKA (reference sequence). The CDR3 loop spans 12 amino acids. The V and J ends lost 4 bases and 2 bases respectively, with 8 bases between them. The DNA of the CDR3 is TGCAGTGCTACCGGGAACAACTATGGCTACACCTTC. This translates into CSATGNNYGYTF.

The CDR3 region has the DNA TGTGCCATCAGTGAATTGGTCAACTCCTACGAGCAGTACTTC. Protein sequence: CAISELVNSYEQYF. The chain joins TRBV10-3 to TRBJ2-7, with D unresolved. Germline-derived CDR1 and CDR2 are ENHRY and SYGVKD. The CDR3 length is 14 residues. Trimming pared 3 bases from V and 0 bases from J, leaving 9 bases between.

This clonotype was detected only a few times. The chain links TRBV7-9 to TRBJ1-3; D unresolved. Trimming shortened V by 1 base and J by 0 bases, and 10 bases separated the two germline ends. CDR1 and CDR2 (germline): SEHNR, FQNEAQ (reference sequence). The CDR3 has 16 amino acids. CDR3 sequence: CASSLEVGYSGNTIYF. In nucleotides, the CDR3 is TGTGCCAGCAGCTTAGAGGTCGGGTACTCTGGAAACACCATATATTTT. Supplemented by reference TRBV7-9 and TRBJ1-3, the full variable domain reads DTGVSQNPRHKITKRGQNVTFRCDPISEHNRLYWYRQTLGQGPEFLTYFQNEAQLEKSRLLSDRFSAERPKGSFSTLEIQRTEQGDSAMYLCASSLEVGYSGNTIYFGEGSWLTVV.

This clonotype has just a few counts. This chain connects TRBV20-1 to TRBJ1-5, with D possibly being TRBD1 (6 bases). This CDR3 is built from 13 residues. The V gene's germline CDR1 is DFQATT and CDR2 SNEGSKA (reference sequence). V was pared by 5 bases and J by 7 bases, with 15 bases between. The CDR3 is CSAAGGAGQPQHF. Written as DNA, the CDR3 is TGCAGTGCTGCGGGGGGGGCCGGGCAGCCCCAGCATTTT.

The CDR3 loop is CASSTGQYGYTF. CDR3 bases: TGTGCCAGCAGCACGGGACAGTATGGCTACACCTTC. V usage is TRBV5-6 and J usage is TRBJ1-2; 7 bases fit TRBD1. J lost 5 bases, V lost 4 bases, and 2 bases had no gene match. CDR3 length equals 12 residues. CDR1 is SGHDT, CDR2 YYEEEE, per germline. The full variable domain, rest sourced from reference TRBV5-6 and TRBJ1-2, is DAGVTQSPTHLIKTRGQQVTLRCSPKSGHDTVSWYQQALGQGPQFIFQYYEEEERQRGNFPDRFSGHQFPNYSSELNVNALLLGDSALYLCASSTGQYGYTFGSGTRLTVV.

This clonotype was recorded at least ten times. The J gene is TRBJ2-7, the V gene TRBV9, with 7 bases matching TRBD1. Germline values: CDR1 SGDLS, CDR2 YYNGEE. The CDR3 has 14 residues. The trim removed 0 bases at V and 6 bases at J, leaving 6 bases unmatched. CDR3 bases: TGTGCCAGCAGCGTAGGAACAGGGGCTCTCGAGCAGTACTTC. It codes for CASSVGTGALEQYF.

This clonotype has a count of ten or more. For the CDR3, the DNA is TGTGCCAGCAGCCTGGGGGGGCTCGGCGACTCTGGGGCCAACGTCCTGACTTTC. Its translation: CASSLGGLGDSGANVLTF. The J gene is TRBJ2-6, the V gene TRBV11-2; a weak D match, TRBD2 (7 bases). V dropped 5 bases and J dropped 0 bases, with 17 bases sitting between them. This CDR3 is built from 18 residues. Germline-derived CDR1 and CDR2 are SGHAT and FQNNGV.